The 7 T cell receptor beta chains reported below all come from one sample, sequenced in a study of blood T cells in healthy people across ages. With a J-beta primer mix and a sample-barcoded 5' primer, a second PCR ran 7 to 11 cycles. One entry per CDR3 protein, called by TCRdb with MiXCR from the 5' RACE reads. The sample carries about 840,000 distinct CDR3 sequences, 25% to 35% recorded once. Another study also made use of these data, one on T cells of mothers and their children.

The material sequenced was blood. The receptors were sampled from a woman in her 40s in good health.

As to this clonotype: One end of the junction fails to match germline, which may point to a read error. This chain joins TRBV20-1 and TRBJ2-1, with 10 bases aligning to TRBD2. There are 16 residues in the CDR3. Per germline, CDR1 DFQATT and CDR2 SNEGSKA (reference sequence). CDR3 protein: CSTRESSGGLEDEQFF. DNA of the CDR3: TGCAGTACTAGAGAGTCTAGCGGGGGCCTGGAGGATGAGCAGTTCTTC.

The sample holds many counts of this clonotype. The chain joins TRBV6-4 to TRBJ2-1; the D gene is possibly TRBD1 (6 bases). The CDR3 covers 14 residues. Germline V gene lookup returns CDR1 MRHNA and CDR2 SNTAGT. Trimming cost V 0 bases and J 5 bases, with 8 bases left between them. CDR3 sequence: CASSDSWTDNEQFF. The CDR3 nucleotides read TGTGCCAGCAGTGACTCGTGGACAGACAATGAGCAGTTCTTC.

The table lists this clonotype with many counts. The rearrangement joins TRBV7-8 to TRBJ1-5; D is undetermined. Trimming left V 1 base short and J 2 bases short, with 9 bases between. The length of the CDR3 is 15 residues. The germline gives CDR1 SGHVS, CDR2 FQNEAQ. In DNA, the CDR3 is TGTGCCAGCAGCTTAGATGGATTGGGCAATCAGCCCCAGCATTTT. Translation: CASSLDGLGNQPQHF.

This chain links TRBV20-1 with TRBJ2-6; weak D call: TRBD1 (5 bases). Germline V gene sequence: CDR1 DFQATT, CDR2 SNEGSKA (reference sequence). CDR3 length equals 15 residues. Trimming pared 6 bases from V and 0 bases from J, leaving 12 bases between. In nucleotides, the CDR3 is TGCAGTGCCCCACTCCAGGGCTCTGGGGCCAACGTCCTGACTTTC. Protein: CSAPLQGSGANVLTF.

The genes are TRBV4-1 and TRBJ2-1; 9 bases agree with TRBD1. The closer fit of TRBJ2-7 to the DNA end suggests the J call may be wrong. Germline lookup yields CDR1 MGHRA and CDR2 YSYEKL. There are 14 residues in the CDR3. The CDR3 DNA is TGCGCCAGCAGCCCGGGACAGGGAGACAATGAGCAGTACTTC. Its protein is CASSPGQGDNEQYF.

This clonotype was counted only a few times. The J gene is TRBJ2-7, the V gene TRBV7-9; 7 bases map to TRBD1. CDR1 and CDR2 (germline): SEHNR, FQNEAQ (reference sequence). The CDR3 is 16 amino acids. The junction had 12 bases not matched to a gene; V was cut back by 4 bases and J by 3 bases. In DNA, the CDR3 is TGTGCCAGCAGCTGGGTTACGGGACAGCGTATCTACGAGCAGTACTTC. It specifies CASSWVTGQRIYEQYF.

Worth noting for this clonotype: An end of the junction differs from the germline gene, which may be a read error. CDR3 in DNA: TGTGCCAGCAGCTTGGCGGGCCCCTACGAGCAGGACTTC. Encoded protein: CASSLAGPYEQDF. The V call is TRBV7-2, the J call TRBJ2-7; a possible D gene is TRBD2 (5 bases). CDR3 length: 13 residues. The V gene's germline CDR1 is SGHTA and CDR2 FQGNSA.